The next 3 T cell receptor beta chains were all read from a single sample in a study of T cells after yellow fever vaccination. One entry per CDR3 protein results from TCRdb running MiXCR on the 5' RACE reads. The sample carries a few hundred thousand distinct CDR3 sequences, approximately 10% recorded once. This sample comprised CD4+ T cells sorted from PBMCs, obtained 5 days after the yellow fever booster vaccination. Source of these receptors: a man aged 18-30 years who received the YFV17D yellow fever vaccine.

There are a few counts of this clonotype. CDR3 protein: CASSTDSYTIYF. The CDR3 region has the DNA TGTGCCAGCAGCACGGACAGTTACACCATATATTTT. This rearrangement joins TRBV7-9 to TRBJ1-3, with D possibly being TRBD1 (6 bases). Germline CDR1 SEHNR, CDR2 FQNEAQ (reference sequence). The V end was cut by 5 bases, the J end by 8 bases, with 10 bases between. The CDR3 extends over 12 amino acids.

Many counts were recorded for this clonotype. The chain joins TRBV25-1 to TRBJ2-5; 8 bases align to TRBD2. This CDR3 is 14 amino acids long. Germline-derived CDR1 and CDR2 are MGHDK and SYGVNS. V shed 2 bases and J 3 bases; nucleotides not matched to a gene: 2. CDR3 DNA: TGTGCCAGCAGTGAAGCGGGGGGAAAAGAGACCCAGTACTTC. Protein product: CASSEAGGKETQYF. Full variable domain (remainder filled in from reference TRBV25-1 and TRBJ2-5): EADIYQTPRYLVIGTGKKITLECSQTMGHDKMYWYQQDPGMELHLIHYSYGVNSTEKGDLSSESTVSRIRTEHFPLTLESARPSHTSQYLCASSEAGGKETQYFGPGTRLLVL.

The chain employs TRBV10-3 and TRBJ2-1; 10 bases are a match to TRBD2. Unmatched junction bases numbered 17, after V lost 2 bases and J lost 10 bases. The CDR3 contains 18 residues. Germline V gene lookup returns CDR1 ENHRY and CDR2 SYGVKD. In DNA form, the CDR3 reads TGTGCCATCAGTGAGGTCCCCGTTACTAGCGGGGTATTCGGCGAGCAGTTCTTC. As protein: CAISEVPVTSGVFGEQFF.